Following are 18 T cell receptor beta chains from one sample sequenced in a study of shared clonotypes between healthy human individuals. This table comes from immunoSEQ multiplex PCR, and its TCRdb copy is limited to in-frame clones, with some not included. Seen here are about 1.1 million clones, about 80% observed once, and the top ten hold approximately 0.5%. Sequencing was carried out using memory CD4+ T cells from PBMCs. Subset: CD45RA-negative fraction. Receptors were obtained from a man younger than 35 in good health. Some clones in this sample may be carry-over from other donors' samples.

As to this clone: This sample includes further DNA sequences coding for the same CDR3. CDR3 sequence: CASSSSRGLYEQYF. The CDR3 DNA reads TGTGCCAGCAGTTCGTCCAGGGGGTTATACGAGCAGTACTTC. The chain has TRBV28 and TRBJ2-7; 7 bases are a match to TRBD1. CDR3 length: 14 amino acids. Trimming at V came to 4 bases and at J to 4 bases, leaving 7 bases not matched to a gene. Germline-derived CDR1 and CDR2 are MDHEN and SYDVKM.

J is TRBJ2-5 and V is TRBV7-2, with a weak D call TRBD2 (6 bases). The tail of the sequence fits TRBJ2-7 better, so the J call may be wrong. CDR1 is SGHTA, CDR2 FQGNSA, per germline. The CDR3 extends over 11 amino acids. The CDR3 nucleotides read TGTGCCAGCAGCAATAGCGGCGAGCAGTACTTC. Encoded protein: CASSNSGEQYF.

As to this clone: Other DNA sequences in the same sample also yield this CDR3. The chain recombines TRBV18 with TRBJ2-7; D is possibly TRBD1 (5 bases). V was trimmed by 2 bases and J by 3 bases, leaving 8 bases between them. Germline CDR1 reads KGHSH; CDR2 reads LQKENI. The CDR3 consists of 13 residues. As DNA, the CDR3 is TGTGCCAGCTCACCAGGGGCAAACTACGAGCAGTACTTC. It codes for CASSPGANYEQYF.

This chain uses TRBV4-3 with TRBJ1-2; the D gene is possibly TRBD1 (5 bases). There are 13 residues in the CDR3. Trimming left V 0 bases short and J 13 bases short, with 15 bases between. From germline, CDR1 is LGHNA and CDR2 YSLEER. CDR3 residues: CASSQEEGRVTTF. In nucleotides, the CDR3 is TGCGCCAGCAGCCAAGAGGAGGGCAGGGTCACCACCTTC.

The chain carries TRBV2 and TRBJ2-3, with TRBD1 identical over 9 bases. This CDR3 spans 14 amino acids. V was pared by 8 bases and J by 3 bases, with 6 bases of the junction left unmatched. Germline V gene data show CDR1 as SNHLY and CDR2 as FYNNEI. CDR3 coding DNA: TGTGCCAGCTTCCGGGACAGGGTTACAGATACGCAGTATTTT. As protein: CASFRDRVTDTQYF.

The rearrangement links TRBV5-4 to TRBJ1-1, with D perhaps TRBD1 (5 bases). Deletions cut 0 bases from V and 4 bases from J, with 13 bases between. Germline lookup yields CDR1 SGHNT and CDR2 YYREEE (reference sequence). The CDR3 has 15 residues. The CDR3: CASSLGTGKGTEAFF. CDR3 DNA: TGTGCCAGCAGCTTGGGTACAGGCAAGGGCACTGAAGCTTTCTTT.

The table lists this clone with a few counts. This chain uses TRBV5-6 with TRBJ1-2, with D tentatively TRBD1 (6 bases). CDR1 is SGHDT, CDR2 YYEEEE, per germline. V gave up 4 bases and J gave up 4 bases, with 17 bases separating them. The CDR3 spans 15 residues. CDR3 nucleotide sequence: TGTGCCAGCAGCGGACTACAGGGAAGGGGCTATGGCTACACCTTC. This sequence encodes CASSGLQGRGYGYTF.

J is TRBJ2-1 and V is TRBV29-1; 10 bases are shared with TRBD2. Germline V gives CDR1 SQVTM, CDR2 ANQGSEA. CDR3 length: 14 residues. Losses at the gene ends were 8 bases for V and 7 bases for J; bases not matched to a gene: 11. CDR3 sequence (DNA): TGCAGCTCACAAGAACTAGCGGGGACGAATGAGCAGTTCTTC. Translating it yields CSSQELAGTNEQFF.

With respect to this clone: The identical CDR3 is also encoded by other nucleotide sequences in the sample. V and J are TRBV28 and TRBJ2-4; D gene ambiguous. Trimming shortened V by 3 bases and J by 4 bases, and 19 bases separated the two germline ends. The CDR3 length is 17 residues. The germline V gene has CDR1 MDHEN and CDR2 SYDVKM. The CDR3 coding sequence is TGTGCCAGCAGTTTTTTTCTCCGCCGAAAGCAGAAAAACATTCAGTACTTC. It is translated as CASSFFLRRKQKNIQYF. Filled out from reference TRBV28 and TRBJ2-4, the complete variable domain reads DVKVTQSSRYLVKRTGEKVFLECVQDMDHENMFWYRQDPGLGLRLIYFSYDVKMKEKGDIPEGYSVSREKKERFSLILESASTNQTSMYLCASSFFLRRKQKNIQYFGAGTRLSVL.

The chain joins TRBV27 to TRBJ2-1, with a possible D match to TRBD2 (5 bases). Trimming removed 2 bases from V and 6 bases from J, with 14 bases in between. This CDR3 has 15 amino acids. The germline gives CDR1 MNHEY, CDR2 SMNVEV (reference sequence). This chain's CDR3 is CASSLVAGLSNEQFF. The CDR3 DNA is TGTGCCAGCAGTTTAGTCGCGGGCCTATCCAATGAGCAGTTCTTC.

The gene calls are TRBV5-4 and TRBJ2-2; D might be TRBD1 (6 bases). This CDR3 comprises 16 residues. In germline, CDR1 is SGHNT, CDR2 YYREEE (reference sequence). Trimming stripped 4 bases from V and 3 bases from J, with 16 bases between. CDR3 sequence reads: CASSPASPGDTGELFF. The CDR3 DNA reads as TGTGCCAGCAGCCCGGCGAGTCCAGGGGACACCGGGGAGCTGTTTTTT.

In this sample, this clone turned up once. The sample holds other DNA sequences that translate to the same CDR3. The J gene is TRBJ1-4, the V gene TRBV11-2, with 8 bases matching TRBD1. The V gene end was trimmed by 1 base and the J gene end by 7 bases; junction bases not matched to a gene: 2. Germline V CDR1 and CDR2: SGHAT, FQNNGV. The CDR3 has 14 residues. CDR3 DNA: TGTGCCAGCAGCTTAGGCCAGGGGGCTGAAAAACTGTTTTTT. It yields the protein CASSLGQGAEKLFF.

The rearrangement uses TRBV28 and TRBJ1-1, with a weak D call TRBD1 (6 bases). The germline V and J ends were trimmed by 6 bases and 0 bases, with 11 bases remaining between them. Germline V gene data show CDR1 as MDHEN and CDR2 as SYDVKM. This CDR3 contains 14 residues. CDR3 DNA sequence: TGTGCCAGCAGCCGACAGGACCTGAACACTGAAGCTTTCTTT. Translation gives CASSRQDLNTEAFF. Using reference TRBV28 and TRBJ1-1 for the parts outside the CDR3, the full variable domain is DVKVTQSSRYLVKRTGEKVFLECVQDMDHENMFWYRQDPGLGLRLIYFSYDVKMKEKGDIPEGYSVSREKKERFSLILESASTNQTSMYLCASSRQDLNTEAFFGQGTRLTVV.

This clone was counted a few times. This sequence joins TRBV7-8 and TRBJ2-1, with D perhaps TRBD2 (5 bases). Trimming removed 5 bases from V and 7 bases from J, with 18 bases in between. Looked up from germline, CDR1 is SGHVS and CDR2 is FQNEAQ. CDR3 length equals 15 residues. CDR3 coding DNA: TGTGCCAGCAGCATGTGGGAGTATGCCCGAAATGAGCAGTTCTTC. Translation gives CASSMWEYARNEQFF.

The chain employs TRBV7-9 and TRBJ2-7; 10 positions agree with TRBD1. The CDR3 runs to 16 residues. The germline V gene has CDR1 SEHNR and CDR2 FQNEAQ (reference sequence). Trimming took 5 bases from V and 4 from J; bases not matched to a gene: 11. The CDR3 region has the DNA TGTGCCAGCAGCGGGGGACAGGGGACAGATGGTTACGAGCAGTACTTC. Its translation: CASSGGQGTDGYEQYF.

The rearrangement joins TRBV4-3 to TRBJ1-2; maybe TRBD1 (5 bases). There are 20 residues in the CDR3. CDR1 and CDR2 (germline): LGHNA, YSLEER. V lost 0 bases and J 4 bases, leaving 27 bases between the germline ends. The CDR3 DNA reads TGCGCCAGCAGCCAAGATATGAGTCCTTACCTAGGGGTGGGATCCTATGGCTACACCTTC. Its translation: CASSQDMSPYLGVGSYGYTF.

V gene TRBV6-1 combines with J gene TRBJ2-7; tentatively, D is TRBD1 or TRBD2 (5 bases each). The V end was cut by 8 bases, the J end by 5 bases, with 19 bases between. CDR3 length equals 14 residues. In germline, CDR1 is MNHNS, CDR2 SASEGT. CDR3 amino acids: CASGGHGADNEQYF. The CDR3 DNA follows: TGTGCCAGCGGAGGACACGGGGCCGACAACGAGCAGTACTTC.

The V call is TRBV4-3, the J call TRBJ1-2; D unclear. The CDR3 loop spans 16 amino acids. Trimming shortened V by 0 bases and J by 4 bases, and 15 bases separated the two germline ends. The germline V gene has CDR1 LGHNA and CDR2 YSLEER. CDR3 nucleotide sequence: TGCGCCAGCAGCCAAGATGTTAGCCCGGCGGGCTATGGCTACACCTTC. Its translation: CASSQDVSPAGYGYTF.